A single sample gave rise to the 5 T cell receptor beta chains below, sequenced in a study of regulatory T cells in long-lasting Graves disease (dated by TCRdb to the early 2020s). The time point tag for this specimen amounts to: newly diagnosed GD, antithyroid drugs for less than 3 months. For both TCR sequencing and RNA sequencing, RNA was extracted from PBMCs using TRIzol. Libraries were made using multiplex PCR. The reads were generated on an Illumina HiSeq 4000. To build TCR beta libraries, CDR3 regions were amplified by Arm-PCR using iRepertoire HTBI primers. Using fastp at Q25 and MiXCR, TCRdb reprocessed the public reads and kept productive beta chains. Rows with a matching CDR3 protein are joined into one entry that keeps the most common DNA and genes. The sample table contains a few hundred thousand distinct CDR3 sequences; only one count was recorded for approximately 18% of them. The top ten hold approximately 12% of the sample.

This sample also appeared in a second study, on T cells in Graves' hyperthyroidism and ophthalmopathy.

The material sequenced was peripheral blood mononuclear cells (PBMCs), taken at new diagnosis, from a patient treated with antithyroid drugs. These receptors came from a woman in her 30s with Graves disease. Donor details come from another sample of the same person, matched by shared clones.

At least ten counts were recorded for this clonotype. This chain links TRBV2 with TRBJ2-7; TRBD2 agrees at 12 bases. With 7 bases clipped from V and 1 base from J, the junction kept 8 bases outside the gene matches. CDR1 is SNHLY and CDR2 is FYNNEI in the germline V gene. The CDR3 sequence is 16 residues long. CDR3 nucleotide sequence: TGTGCCAGCAACTTTGCGACTAGCGGGGGATCCTACGAGCAGTACTTC. Amino acid sequence: CASNFATSGGSYEQYF.

This clonotype has a count of ten or more. In nucleotides, the CDR3 is TGTGCCTGGAGTGGACGGGGTGGAAACACCATATATTTT. Protein sequence: CAWSGRGGNTIYF. J is TRBJ1-3 and V is TRBV30; no clear D gene. The germline gives CDR1 GTSNPN, CDR2 SVGIG (reference sequence). The CDR3 extends over 13 amino acids. V was pared by 1 base and J by 3 bases, with 7 bases between.

This clonotype was counted at least ten times. The chain uses TRBV5-1 and TRBJ2-1; a possible D gene is TRBD2 (6 bases). The V end lost 4 bases, the J end lost 3 bases, and 14 bases lay between the germline ends. Per the germline V gene, CDR1 is SGHRS and CDR2 is YFSETQ. The CDR3 has 15 amino acids. In DNA form, the CDR3 reads TGCGCCAGCAGCGTCCGACCCGGGGGCTACAATGAGCAGTTCTTC. Protein sequence: CASSVRPGGYNEQFF.

This clonotype occurred many times. The rearrangement uses TRBV25-1 and TRBJ1-1, with D tentatively TRBD1 (6 bases). This CDR3 region has 15 residues. Per the germline V gene, CDR1 is MGHDK and CDR2 is SYGVNS. The V and J ends lost 3 bases and 1 base respectively, with 12 bases between them. The CDR3 here is CASSDSRGQNTEAFF. CDR3 DNA: TGTGCCAGCAGTGACTCCCGGGGGCAGAACACTGAAGCTTTCTTT.

This clonotype was found many times. The gene calls are TRBV2 and TRBJ1-5; tentatively, D is TRBD1 (6 bases). The CDR3 has 15 amino acids. Trimming removed 3 bases from V and 8 bases from J, with 17 bases in between. From germline, CDR1 is SNHLY and CDR2 FYNNEI. CDR3 in amino acids: CASSEVSGAREPQHF. CDR3 nucleotides: TGTGCCAGCAGTGAGGTTTCAGGGGCACGGGAGCCCCAGCATTTT.